Each of the 13 T cell receptor beta chains below was sequenced from the same sample in a study of shared clonotypes between healthy human individuals. Positive CCR7 selection of CD45RO-negative cells yielded the naive CD8 cells, and terminally differentiated effector memory CD45RA+ cells were excluded. Using immunoSEQ multiplex PCR, the repertoire was profiled, and TCRdb retains in-frame clones only, with some absent. The sample consists of roughly 2.1 million clones, 85% to 95% of them appearing once. Sequencing was carried out using naive CD8+ T cells from PBMCs. Every receptor here comes from a man between 18 and 29 years old in good health. Some clones in this sample may be carry-over from other donors' samples.

This sequence joins TRBV6-1 and TRBJ2-4, with 7 bases lining up with TRBD1. Germline CDR1 is MNHNS and CDR2 is SASEGT. This CDR3 is 15 amino acids long. With 6 bases clipped from V and 6 bases from J, the junction kept 11 bases outside the gene matches. This CDR3 reads CASRNLLRQGNIQYF. The DNA of the CDR3 is TGTGCCAGCAGGAACCTTCTTCGACAGGGAAACATTCAGTACTTC.

V gene TRBV9 combines with J gene TRBJ2-7; 7 bases match TRBD1. This CDR3 has 14 amino acids. V was pared by 3 bases and J by 4 bases, with 7 bases of the junction left unmatched. Germline-derived CDR1 and CDR2 are SGDLS and YYNGEE. The CDR3 sequence: CASSETGSPYEQYF. CDR3 bases: TGTGCCAGCAGCGAGACAGGGTCCCCTTACGAGCAGTACTTC.

The chain recombines TRBV11-2 with TRBJ1-2, with D unclear. The V end was cut by 5 bases, the J end by 4 bases, with 14 bases between. This CDR3 is 14 amino acids long. CDR1 is SGHAT, CDR2 FQNNGV, per germline. The CDR3 region is CASSPVIRGYGYTF. CDR3 nucleotides: TGTGCCAGCAGCCCTGTAATACGGGGCTATGGCTACACCTTC.

The J gene is TRBJ2-7, the V gene TRBV11-2, with 7 bases identical to TRBD1. CDR3 length: 15 amino acids. After removal of 5 bases from V and 0 bases from J, the junction contained 7 bases not matched to a gene. Germline CDR1 reads SGHAT; CDR2 reads FQNNGV. The CDR3 loop reads CASSPRQGSSYEQYF. CDR3 DNA: TGTGCCAGCAGCCCGCGACAGGGCAGCTCCTACGAGCAGTACTTC.

The rearrangement links TRBV6-1 to TRBJ2-1; D is undetermined. This CDR3 is 15 amino acids long. Trimming removed 3 bases from V and 0 bases from J, with 9 bases in between. Germline V gene data show CDR1 as MNHNS and CDR2 as SASEGT. The CDR3 region has the DNA TGTGCCAGCAGTGACTTAATCAGCTCCTACAATGAGCAGTTCTTC. This encodes CASSDLISSYNEQFF.

This chain connects TRBV28 to TRBJ1-5, with 8 positions matching TRBD1. The CDR3 loop spans 16 amino acids. Germline trimming cut 2 bases from V and 5 bases from J; bases unmatched to any gene: 8. In germline, CDR1 is MDHEN, CDR2 SYDVKM. Here the CDR3 reads CASSLGTGLPDQPQHF. The DNA for the CDR3 is TGTGCCAGCAGTTTAGGGACAGGACTGCCCGATCAGCCCCAGCATTTT.

This chain links TRBV5-1 with TRBJ2-1; 9 positions match TRBD2. Trimming at V came to 6 bases and at J to 8 bases, leaving 15 bases not matched to a gene. In germline, CDR1 is SGHRS, CDR2 YFSETQ. CDR3 length: 16 amino acids. The CDR3: CASNVGASGVHDEQFF. In DNA, the CDR3 is TGCGCCAGCAACGTGGGGGCTAGCGGGGTCCATGATGAGCAGTTCTTC.

V gene TRBV9 combines with J gene TRBJ2-1; D may match TRBD1 or TRBD2 (6 bases each). The V and J ends lost 2 bases and 8 bases respectively, with 11 bases between them. The CDR3 is made up of 13 amino acids. The V gene's germline CDR1 is SGDLS and CDR2 YYNGEE. The CDR3 here is CASSVGGEDEQFF. In DNA form, the CDR3 reads TGTGCCAGCAGCGTGGGGGGCGAGGATGAGCAGTTCTTC. The whole variable domain, remainder taken from reference TRBV9 and TRBJ2-1, is DSGVTQTPKHLITATGQRVTLRCSPRSGDLSVYWYQQSLDQGLQFLIQYYNGEERAKGNILERFSAQQFPDLHSELNLSSLELGDSALYFCASSVGGEDEQFFGPGTRLTVL.

The DNA of the CDR3 is TGTGCCAGCAGTTTATTGGGGGGGGAGGGAGAGACCCAGTACTTC. Translation gives CASSLLGGEGETQYF. The chain couples TRBV27 to TRBJ2-5, with 7 bases lining up with TRBD2. The CDR3 is made up of 15 amino acids. Trimming took 1 base from V and 4 from J; bases not matched to a gene: 6. The germline V gene has CDR1 MNHEY and CDR2 SMNVEV (reference sequence).

Note on this clone: The junction differs from germline at one of its ends, possibly a read error. J is TRBJ2-1 and V is TRBV2; a possible D gene is TRBD2 (6 bases). From germline, CDR1 is SNHLY and CDR2 FYNNEI. The CDR3 sequence is 15 residues long. CDR3 region: CASREGAGPIYEQFF. In DNA form, the CDR3 reads TGTGCCAGCAGAGAAGGGGCGGGGCCCATATATGAGCAGTTCTTC.

The J gene is TRBJ1-2, the V gene TRBV4-3; D unclear. The CDR3 totals 14 residues. The germline V and J ends were trimmed by 0 bases and 4 bases, with 9 bases remaining between them. From germline, CDR1 is LGHNA and CDR2 YSLEER. In nucleotides, the CDR3 is TGCGCCAGCAGCCAAGATAAGCGTTCCTATGGCTACACCTTC. Translating it yields CASSQDKRSYGYTF.

This sequence joins TRBV10-2 and TRBJ2-1, with no clear D. Germline CDR1 WSHSY, CDR2 SAAADI. Trimming cost V 1 base and J 4 bases, with 11 bases left between them. The CDR3 sequence is 15 residues long. The CDR3 spells CASSEFPYNYNEQFF. The CDR3 region has the DNA TGCGCCAGCAGTGAGTTCCCTTATAATTACAATGAGCAGTTCTTC.

This clone has a count of ten or more. The V gene is TRBV27, the J gene TRBJ2-2; D might be TRBD2 (6 bases). V dropped 7 bases and J dropped 6 bases, with 9 bases sitting between them. CDR3 length: 12 residues. Per the germline V gene, CDR1 is MNHEY and CDR2 is SMNVEV (reference sequence). CDR3 sequence: CASTTGAGELFF. The DNA for the CDR3 is TGTGCCAGCACAACGGGGGCCGGGGAGCTGTTTTTT.